This TCR beta chain was captured by sequencing in a study of T cell responses to AZD1222 COVID-19 vaccine. With V trimmed by 8 bases and J by 7 bases, 6 bases remained unmatched. This CDR3 has 13 amino acids. Germline assignment: CDR1 SEHNR and CDR2 FQNEAQ (reference sequence). Produced via immunoSEQ multiplex PCR; TCRdb's table is partial and in-frame only. The table includes 200,000 or so clones, about 90% detected once. The gene calls are TRBV7-9 and TRBJ1-4, with 8 bases that match TRBD1. Here the sequenced sample was peripheral blood, taken on day 0 of AZD1222 vaccination. The receptor comes from an adult in good health. The DNA of the CDR3 is TGTGCCAGCCAAGGACAGGGAGTTGAAAAACTGTTTTTT. Protein: CASQGQGVEKLFF. The whole variable domain, filled in from reference TRBV7-9 and TRBJ1-4, reads DTGVSQNPRHKITKRGQNVTFRCDPISEHNRLYWYRQTLGQGPEFLTYFQNEAQLEKSRLLSDRFSAERPKGSFSTLEIQRTEQGDSAMYLCASQGQGVEKLFFGSGTQLSVL.